This TCR beta chain originates from a study of cytomegalovirus exposure and HLA in healthy donors. General study findings and limits: Researchers reported from a later analysis that most CMV-associated TCR beta chains appeared HLA-restricted. Altogether, 170 or so TCR beta chains were recorded as cytomegalovirus-associated.

The germline gives CDR1 LNHDA, CDR2 SQIVND (reference sequence). V was clipped by 1 base and J by 7 bases, with 10 bases between them. This CDR3 has 14 residues. Regarding this clone: Its target is unknown.

Primers: 60 Vbeta forward and 13 Jbeta reverse. Assay: immunoSEQ multiplex PCR; the TCRdb copy retains only in-frame clones and omits some. There are 200,000 to 250,000 clones in the sample; 77% occur only once, and around 2.9% lies in the top ten. The chain links TRBV19 to TRBJ2-2, with D possibly being TRBD1 (6 bases). This receptor was obtained from a woman in her sixties in good health and CMV-seropositive. The sequenced sample consisted of PBMCs. The CDR3 protein is CASSIGQANGELFF. Written as DNA, the CDR3 is TGTGCCAGTAGTATAGGACAGGCCAACGGGGAGCTGTTTTTT.